There are many counts of the clone carrying this TCR beta chain. Its antigen is not known. CDR3 length equals 14 residues. V was shortened by 1 base and J by 4 bases, with 11 bases between the two germline ends. Per the germline V gene, CDR1 is SEHNR and CDR2 is FQNEAQ (reference sequence). This record comes from a study of post-analysis software for immune sequencing data. Across the whole study: Relapsing-remitting, secondary progressive and progressive-relapsing forms of multiple sclerosis all featured among disease courses.

Study-level findings and limits: Significantly lower normalized Chao1 diversity was found in patients with multiple sclerosis relative to controls. Included in a set of roughly five TRBV segments more frequent in patients than controls were TRBV5-6, TRBV5-1 and TRBV20-1. Strong co-clustering by F measure was evident for samples that had been prepared in the same batch.

Unique-molecular-identifier-tagged TCR beta cDNA libraries were used. About 500,000 cDNA molecules came from approximately 1 to 10 million T cells. MiXCR, applied by TCRdb to the PCR reads, yields one record per CDR3 protein. The sample lists 750,000 to 950,000 distinct CDR3 sequences, roughly 50% occurring once. This clonotype was sampled from a girl between 10 and 17 years old with multiple sclerosis. Sequenced material: blood. The chain uses TRBV7-9 and TRBJ2-7; D is possibly TRBD1 (8 bases). The CDR3 sequence is CASSLDRGGYEQYF. DNA of the CDR3: TGTGCCAGCAGCTTAGACAGGGGGGGATACGAGCAGTACTTC.